The sequence of this T cell receptor beta chain was determined in a study of response to subunit inactivated influenza vaccine. Regarding the study as a whole: Seasonal influenza vaccination, on each occasion, was suggested by the authors to recruit few new T cells.

From the RT-PCR reads, TCRdb called clonotypes with MiXCR, one entry per CDR3 protein. The sample carries about 700,000 distinct CDR3 sequences, more than 11% recorded once. This clonotype was detected a few times. Its antigen is not identified. CDR1 SEHNR and CDR2 FQNEAQ come from the germline V gene (reference sequence). The J segment lost 8 bases and the V segment lost 7 bases, leaving 8 bases of the junction unmatched. The CDR3 has 14 residues. The sample was PBMCs from blood, taken less than 15 days before vaccination. The gene calls are TRBV7-9 and TRBJ2-1; 10 positions agree with TRBD2. This TCR was recovered from a man aged 50-60 years who received an inactivated influenza vaccine. In DNA form, the CDR3 reads TGTGCCAGCACCCCAGCGGGAGGGACTGATGAGCAGTTCTTC. Encoded protein: CASTPAGGTDEQFF.